This TCR beta chain was sequenced in a study of blood T cell repertoires in COVID-19. Background on the study: COVID-19 samples, acute and convalescent, were from the United States, Italy and Spain. Nucleic acid was either cDNA or gDNA, and it came from T cells, B-cell-depleted T cells, or PBMCs.

A Seattle source enrolled patients during active infection and followed them longitudinally. Per the original data handling: Amplification of reference gene primers provided the estimated nucleated cell counts. TCRdb keeps only in-frame clones here, not all; method: immunoSEQ multiplex PCR. D and trimming come from the DNA, and the V and J calls and clone size come from that table. The sample includes some 390,000 clones, roughly 90% of them seen just once. This sequence originates from a woman aged 40 to 49 with COVID-19, enrolled during active disease. The source material was peripheral blood.

The CDR3 sequence: CASSTQGVHEQYF. CDR3 coding DNA: TGTGCCAGCAGTACCCAAGGGGTCCACGAGCAGTACTTC. The chain carries TRBV6-2 or TRBV6-3 and TRBJ2-7; the D gene is possibly TRBD1 (5 bases). Germline-derived CDR1 and CDR2 are MNHEY and SVGEGT. Trimming shortened V by 5 bases and J by 5 bases, and 13 bases separated the two germline ends. The CDR3 is 13 amino acids.